The 30 T cell receptor beta chains given below trace back to one sample, sequenced in a study of CD4+ T cells in melanoma. Repertoires were generated with immunoSEQ multiplex PCR, while TCRdb's copy carries only in-frame clones and drops some. The sample has about 140,000 clones, about 93% seen once; the top ten hold approximately 1.4%. Source of these receptors: a human donor with melanoma.

This chain uses TRBV5-1 with TRBJ2-1; D is unresolved. Trimming took 0 bases from V and 4 from J, leaving 5 bases between them. The length of the CDR3 is 13 residues. Germline CDR1 reads SGHRS; CDR2 reads YFSETQ. The CDR3 loop is CASSLGTYNEQFF. In nucleotides, the CDR3 is TGCGCCAGCAGCTTGGGTACATACAATGAGCAGTTCTTC.

This clone was observed a single time. The chain has TRBV5-1 and TRBJ1-2; 8 bases are a match to TRBD1. Germline-derived CDR1 and CDR2 are SGHRS and YFSETQ. J was trimmed by 4 bases and V by 5 bases; bases with no gene match: 4. The CDR3 extends over 13 amino acids. The CDR3 reads CASSPDRAYGYTF. In DNA form, the CDR3 reads TGCGCCAGCAGTCCGGACAGGGCCTATGGCTACACCTTC.

The V call is TRBV5-1, the J call TRBJ1-6; weak D call: TRBD1 (5 bases). The CDR3 sequence is 15 residues long. Between the trimmed V and J ends, which lost 0 bases and 8 bases, there was a span of 12 bases. Looked up from germline, CDR1 is SGHRS and CDR2 is YFSETQ. The CDR3 is CASSLAGQGYSPLHF. The DNA of the CDR3 is TGCGCCAGCAGCTTGGCCGGGCAGGGATATTCACCCCTCCACTTT.

The CDR3 loop is CASSQVGTSGGDTQYF. The CDR3 DNA sequence: TGCGCCAGCAGCCAAGTTGGTACTAGCGGGGGAGATACGCAGTATTTT. V and J are TRBV4-1 and TRBJ2-3, with 11 bases identical to TRBD2. CDR1 and CDR2 (germline): MGHRA, YSYEKL. The V and J ends lost 1 base and 5 bases, in that order; junction bases with no gene match: 5. The CDR3 runs 16 residues.

The genes are TRBV2 and TRBJ1-2; the D gene is possibly TRBD1 (6 bases). The CDR3 has 13 residues. Between the trimmed V and J ends, which lost 8 bases and 6 bases, there was a span of 16 bases. Germline CDR1 reads SNHLY; CDR2 reads FYNNEI. The CDR3 sequence: CASLLGAGDGYTF. CDR3 bases: TGTGCCAGCCTGTTGGGGGCAGGGGATGGCTACACCTTC.

The V gene is TRBV9, the J gene TRBJ1-1; a possible D gene is TRBD1 (5 bases). Per the germline V gene, CDR1 is SGDLS and CDR2 is YYNGEE. Trimming left V 4 bases short and J 10 bases short, with 17 bases between. The CDR3 extends over 13 amino acids. CDR3 DNA: TGTGCCAGCAGCTTCCGGACGGACACAGGAGCTTTCTTT. Protein: CASSFRTDTGAFF.

This sequence joins TRBV30 and TRBJ2-7; a possible D gene is TRBD1 (6 bases). This CDR3 has 12 amino acids. Germline CDR1 and CDR2: GTSNPN and SVGIG (reference sequence). The germline V and J ends were trimmed by 8 bases and 0 bases, with 11 bases remaining between them. CDR3 residues: CAVRDTSYEQYF. The CDR3 DNA follows: TGTGCCGTCCGGGACACCTCCTACGAGCAGTACTTC.

The chain has TRBV5-1 and TRBJ1-1; possibly TRBD1 for D (5 bases). Deletions cut 4 bases from V and 1 base from J, with 11 bases between. CDR1 and CDR2 (germline): SGHRS, YFSETQ. The CDR3 runs to 14 residues. The CDR3 loop reads CASSPDRQNTEAFF. CDR3 in DNA: TGCGCCAGCAGCCCAGACAGACAGAACACTGAAGCTTTCTTT.

Concerning this clone: Other DNA sequences in this sample translate to the same CDR3. The genes are TRBV9 and TRBJ2-1, with 7 bases that match TRBD2. V trimming: 0 bases; J trimming: 0 bases; junction bases outside the gene matches: 0. CDR3 size: 15 residues. CDR1 SGDLS and CDR2 YYNGEE come from the germline V gene. Here the CDR3 reads CASSVAGGSYNEQFF. The CDR3, as DNA: TGTGCCAGCAGCGTAGCGGGGGGCTCCTACAATGAGCAGTTCTTC. The variable domain in full, completed from reference TRBV9 and TRBJ2-1, reads DSGVTQTPKHLITATGQRVTLRCSPRSGDLSVYWYQQSLDQGLQFLIQYYNGEERAKGNILERFSAQQFPDLHSELNLSSLELGDSALYFCASSVAGGSYNEQFFGPGTRLTVL.

V gene TRBV7-2 combines with J gene TRBJ1-3; D is unclear. The ends were cut back, 6 bases at V and 0 bases at J, with 9 bases in the middle. Germline loops: CDR1 SGHTA, CDR2 FQGNSA. The CDR3 totals 14 residues. CDR3: CASRGGGSGNTIYF. CDR3 nucleotide sequence: TGTGCCAGCAGGGGTGGTGGCTCTGGAAACACCATATATTTT.

The chain employs TRBV6-5 and TRBJ2-4; D is ambiguous. The germline V gene encodes CDR1 MNHEY and CDR2 SVGAGI. The germline V and J ends were trimmed by 5 bases and 3 bases, with 8 bases remaining between them. The CDR3 has 13 residues. DNA for the CDR3: TGTGCCAGCAGTCCCTCGGGCAAAAACATTCAGTACTTC. It specifies CASSPSGKNIQYF.

The V call is TRBV29-1, the J call TRBJ2-5; 7 bases are shared with TRBD1. The CDR3 has 16 amino acids. In germline, CDR1 is SQVTM, CDR2 ANQGSEA. V gave up 1 base and J gave up 4 bases; unmatched junction bases: 12. CDR3 residues: CSVEVRDRGWRETQYF. For the CDR3, the DNA is TGCAGCGTTGAAGTCCGGGACAGAGGTTGGCGAGAGACCCAGTACTTC.

This chain uses TRBV6-5 with TRBJ2-1, with TRBD1 matching over 9 bases. The V gene end was trimmed by 8 bases and the J gene end by 10 bases; junction bases not matched to a gene: 6. The CDR3 totals 12 residues. Germline-derived CDR1 and CDR2 are MNHEY and SVGAGI. The CDR3 loop reads CASWKGQGEQFF. The CDR3, as DNA: TGTGCCAGCTGGAAGGGACAGGGAGAGCAGTTCTTC.

The V gene is TRBV5-1, the J gene TRBJ1-1, with 8 bases that match TRBD1. J gave up 1 base and V 0 bases, and 5 bases lay outside the gene matches. Looked up from germline, CDR1 is SGHRS and CDR2 is YFSETQ. This CDR3 spans 16 amino acids. Here the CDR3 reads CASSLGRTGSNTEAFF. DNA of the CDR3: TGCGCCAGCAGCTTGGGTAGGACAGGGTCGAACACTGAAGCTTTCTTT. Complete variable domain (other parts from reference TRBV5-1 and TRBJ1-1): KAGVTQTPRYLIKTRGQQVTLSCSPISGHRSVSWYQQTPGQGLQFLFEYFSETQRNKGNFPGRFSGRQFSNSRSEMNVSTLELGDSALYLCASSLGRTGSNTEAFFGQGTRLTVV.

This chain connects TRBV5-8 to TRBJ1-5; no firm D call. This CDR3 comprises 17 residues. The V end was cut by 0 bases, the J end by 0 bases, with 13 bases between. CDR1 is SGHTS and CDR2 is YDEGEE in the germline V gene. Written as DNA, the CDR3 is TGTGCCAGCAGCTTGGAATCGGCATCTTATAGCAATCAGCCCCAGCATTTT. As protein: CASSLESASYSNQPQHF.

This clone has just a few counts. The rearrangement links TRBV5-1 to TRBJ2-7, with D tentatively TRBD2 (5 bases). Germline lookup yields CDR1 SGHRS and CDR2 YFSETQ. This CDR3 is built from 13 residues. Trimming left V 7 bases short and J 4 bases short, with 15 bases between. The CDR3 region is CASRVGGEYEQYF. Written as DNA, the CDR3 is TGCGCCAGCCGCGTTGGTGGGGAGTACGAGCAGTACTTC.

J is TRBJ1-5 and V is TRBV7-8; 8 bases line up with TRBD1. This CDR3 spans 15 amino acids. Unmatched junction bases numbered 6, after V lost 4 bases and J lost 4 bases. The V gene's germline CDR1 is SGHVS and CDR2 FQNEAQ. CDR3 sequence: CASSSLDRVNQPQHF. DNA of the CDR3: TGTGCCAGCAGCTCGCTGGACAGGGTTAATCAGCCCCAGCATTTT.

This rearrangement joins TRBV9 to TRBJ2-2; D may be TRBD1 or TRBD2 (7 bases each). V was shortened by 1 base and J by 5 bases, with 18 bases between the two germline ends. From germline, CDR1 is SGDLS and CDR2 YYNGEE. The CDR3 contains 17 residues. CDR3 loop: CASSVPGGDAITGELFF. The CDR3 DNA sequence: TGTGCCAGCAGCGTACCAGGGGGGGACGCGATTACCGGGGAGCTGTTTTTT.

The chain joins TRBV6-1 to TRBJ1-5; 9 bases match TRBD1. J was trimmed by 7 bases and V by 5 bases; bases with no gene match: 6. Germline CDR1 reads MNHNS; CDR2 reads SASEGT. The CDR3 length is 14 residues. CDR3 protein: CASSPWTGEQPQHF. CDR3 DNA: TGTGCCAGCAGTCCTTGGACAGGGGAGCAGCCCCAGCATTTT.

The chain couples TRBV18 to TRBJ2-7; 8 positions match TRBD1. The junction had 11 bases not matched to a gene; V was cut back by 6 bases and J by 7 bases. This CDR3 has 14 residues. Germline V gene lookup returns CDR1 KGHSH and CDR2 LQKENI. CDR3 DNA sequence: TGTGCCAGCTCTTCGAGGACAGGGCTGGGGGAGCAGTACTTC. Protein product: CASSSRTGLGEQYF. Complete variable domain (other parts from reference TRBV18 and TRBJ2-7): NAGVMQNPRHLVRRRGQEARLRCSPMKGHSHVYWYRQLPEEGLKFMVYLQKENIIDESGMPKERFSAEFPKEGPSILRIQQVVRGDSAAYFCASSSRTGLGEQYFGPGTRLTVT.

The chain joins TRBV7-9 to TRBJ1-5; maybe TRBD1 (5 bases). This CDR3 has 15 amino acids. Looked up from germline, CDR1 is SEHNR and CDR2 is FQNEAQ (reference sequence). V was shortened by 4 bases and J by 1 base, with 11 bases between the two germline ends. The CDR3 nucleotides read TGTGCCAGCAGCTCCGAGACAGTCAGCAATCAGCCCCAGCATTTT. This gives the protein CASSSETVSNQPQHF. The full variable domain, its missing parts supplied by reference TRBV7-9 and TRBJ1-5, is DTGVSQNPRHKITKRGQNVTFRCDPISEHNRLYWYRQTLGQGPEFLTYFQNEAQLEKSRLLSDRFSAERPKGSFSTLEIQRTEQGDSAMYLCASSSETVSNQPQHFGDGTRLSIL.

V is TRBV5-1 and J is TRBJ2-1; no firm D call. The germline V and J ends were trimmed by 0 bases and 5 bases, with 9 bases remaining between them. Germline CDR1 and CDR2: SGHRS and YFSETQ. This CDR3 is 14 amino acids long. In DNA form, the CDR3 reads TGCGCCAGCAGCTTGGCGACCGTGAACAATGAGCAGTTCTTC. Protein product: CASSLATVNNEQFF.

The chain is built from TRBV5-8 and TRBJ2-6; no definite D call. Germline V CDR1 and CDR2: SGHTS, YDEGEE. V shed 0 bases and J shed 1 base, with 5 bases lying between them. CDR3 length equals 15 residues. The CDR3 DNA follows: TGTGCCAGCAGCTTGGATCGGTCTGGGGCCAACGTCCTGACTTTC. This codes for CASSLDRSGANVLTF.

The rearrangement joins TRBV5-1 to TRBJ1-2, with 11 bases aligning to TRBD1. From germline, CDR1 is SGHRS and CDR2 YFSETQ. V dropped 4 bases and J dropped 5; count of bases not matched to a gene: 7. This CDR3 comprises 15 residues. The CDR3 DNA is TGCGCCAGCAGCGGACCGGGACAGGGGGATTATGGCTACACCTTC. Its translation is CASSGPGQGDYGYTF.

This chain connects TRBV5-1 to TRBJ2-7; 7 bases are shared with TRBD1. CDR1 is SGHRS, CDR2 YFSETQ, per germline. The CDR3 totals 14 residues. The junction had 6 bases not matched to a gene; V was cut back by 4 bases and J by 2 bases. Here the CDR3 DNA reads TGCGCCAGCAGCCTGGGACAGACAACCTACGAGCAGTACTTC. This codes for CASSLGQTTYEQYF.

Worth noting for this clone: This sample also contains other DNA sequences that code for the same CDR3. The J gene is TRBJ2-5, the V gene TRBV5-1; perhaps TRBD1 as D (5 bases). This CDR3 spans 14 amino acids. Germline-derived CDR1 and CDR2 are SGHRS and YFSETQ. Trimming stripped 0 bases from V and 2 bases from J, with 8 bases between. Here the CDR3 DNA reads TGCGCCAGCAGCTTGGAGGCAGGGCAAGAGACCCAGTACTTC. Translation: CASSLEAGQETQYF.

The J gene is TRBJ1-2, the V gene TRBV30; unclear D gene. Deletions cut 0 bases from V and 1 base from J, with 6 bases between. Germline V lookup: CDR1 GTSNPN, CDR2 SVGIG (reference sequence). The CDR3 covers 13 residues. The CDR3 coding sequence is TGTGCCTGGAGTGTACTGGGTAACTATGGCTACACCTTC. Translated, it gives CAWSVLGNYGYTF.

This chain connects TRBV7-8 to TRBJ2-2; D is possibly TRBD1 (5 bases). The CDR3 runs to 16 residues. Trimming shortened V by 2 bases and J by 6 bases, and 16 bases separated the two germline ends. The germline V gene encodes CDR1 SGHVS and CDR2 FQNEAQ. CDR3 loop: CASSLPRTPRAGELFF. The CDR3 region has the DNA TGTGCCAGCAGCTTACCCCGGACACCTAGAGCCGGGGAGCTGTTTTTT. Drawing the rest from reference TRBV7-8 and TRBJ2-2, the complete variable domain is GAGVSQSPRYKVAKRGQDVALRCDPISGHVSLFWYQQALGQGPEFLTYFQNEAQLDKSGLPSDRFFAERPEGSVSTLKIQRTQQEDSAVYLCASSLPRTPRAGELFFGEGSRLTVL.

The V and J genes are TRBV9 and TRBJ1-2, with 8 bases that match TRBD1. Germline lookup yields CDR1 SGDLS and CDR2 YYNGEE. CDR3 length equals 18 residues. Trimming at V came to 3 bases and at J to 6 bases, leaving 19 bases not matched to a gene. The DNA of the CDR3 is TGTGCCAGCAGCGCGCGGCGCGGACAGGGCAAGGGGAGCGATGGCTACACCTTC. Translating gives CASSARRGQGKGSDGYTF.

The chain links TRBV6-4 to TRBJ2-1, with TRBD2 matching over 9 bases. The CDR3 is 15 amino acids. V shed 4 bases and J 4 bases; nucleotides not matched to a gene: 5. CDR1 is MRHNA, CDR2 SNTAGT, per germline. The CDR3 DNA reads as TGTGCCAGCAGTGTAATAGCGGGGGAGTACAATGAGCAGTTCTTC. As protein: CASSVIAGEYNEQFF.